A few counts support the clone carrying this T cell receptor beta chain. The CDR3 runs 13 residues. The V end lost 4 bases, the J end lost 4 bases, and 11 bases lay between the germline ends. In germline, CDR1 is MDHEN, CDR2 SYDVKM. The data are from a study of HIV-infected children after antiretroviral therapy interruption. About the study: Interruption group median age roughly 10 years; continuous group 7 to 8 years.

This sample's treatment: PENTA 11 planned treatment interruption arm or continuous ART arm. Unique molecular identifiers were included in an RNA-based 3' RACE TCR library. TCRdb analysed the 3' RACE reads with MiXCR anew, one entry per CDR3 protein. Altogether under 50,000 distinct CDR3 sequences are present, roughly 4.5% being singletons, with the ten largest covering about 0.71%. The gene calls are TRBV28 and TRBJ2-7, with D uncertain. The clonotype originates from a pool of human donors with HIV. This specimen consisted of CD45RA+ CD4+ T cells from PBMCs, pooled from several time points, obtained from a donor given antiretroviral therapy, either interrupted or continuous. Subset noted: naive CD4+ CD45RA+ CD45RO- T cells. This CDR3 is CASSSLPRYEQYF. CDR3 sequence (DNA): TGTGCCAGCAGTTCCCTCCCCCGATACGAGCAGTACTTC. Drawing the rest from reference TRBV28 and TRBJ2-7, the complete variable domain is DVKVTQSSRYLVKRTGEKVFLECVQDMDHENMFWYRQDPGLGLRLIYFSYDVKMKEKGDIPEGYSVSREKKERFSLILESASTNQTSMYLCASSSLPRYEQYFGPGTRLTVT.